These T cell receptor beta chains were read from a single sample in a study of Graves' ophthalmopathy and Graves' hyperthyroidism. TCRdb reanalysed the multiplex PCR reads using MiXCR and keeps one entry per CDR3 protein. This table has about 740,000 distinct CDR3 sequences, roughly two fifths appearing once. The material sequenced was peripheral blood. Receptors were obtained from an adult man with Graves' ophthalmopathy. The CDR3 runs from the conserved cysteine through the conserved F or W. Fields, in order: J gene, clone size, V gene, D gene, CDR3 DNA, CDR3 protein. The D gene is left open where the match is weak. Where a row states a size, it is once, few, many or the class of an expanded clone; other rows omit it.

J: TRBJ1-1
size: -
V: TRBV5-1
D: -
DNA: TGCGCCAGCAGCTTGAGCAGCCGAACGAGCACTGAAGCTTTCTTT
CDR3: CASSLSSRTSTEAFF

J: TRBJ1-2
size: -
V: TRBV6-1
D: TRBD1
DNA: TGTGCCAGCAGGCACCGGGACAGAGGAGGCTACACCTTC
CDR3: CASRHRDRGGYTF

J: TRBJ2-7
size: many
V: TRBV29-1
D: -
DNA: TGCAGCGTTGAGGCGACCTCCTACGAGCAGTACTTC
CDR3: CSVEATSYEQYF

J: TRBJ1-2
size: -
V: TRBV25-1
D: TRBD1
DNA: TGTGCCAGCAGTTCGCCCACAGGGGGGGGAGACTATGGCTACACCTTC
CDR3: CASSSPTGGGDYGYTF

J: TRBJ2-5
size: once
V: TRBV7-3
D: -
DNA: TGTGCCAGCAGCGTCTCCGGACAGCAAGAGACCCAGTACTTC
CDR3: CASSVSGQQETQYF

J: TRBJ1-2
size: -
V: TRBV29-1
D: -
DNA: TGCAGCGCCCAAGGTGGGGGCGCGGGTGGCTACACCTTC
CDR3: CSAQGGGAGGYTF

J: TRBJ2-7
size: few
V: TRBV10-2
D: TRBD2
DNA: TGCGCCAGCAGTGAGCCGGGACTAGCACTGTACGAGCAGTACTTC
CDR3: CASSEPGLALYEQYF

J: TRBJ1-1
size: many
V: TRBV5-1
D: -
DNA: TGCGCCAGCAGCCGTCAGACCCTAGTGAACACTGAAGCTTTCTTT
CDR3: CASSRQTLVNTEAFF

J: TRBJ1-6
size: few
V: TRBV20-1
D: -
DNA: TGCAGTGCTAGAGATCTGCCTATTCCTCATTCACCCCTCCACTTT
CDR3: CSARDLPIPHSPLHF

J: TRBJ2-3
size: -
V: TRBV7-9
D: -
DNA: TGTGCCAGCAGCTTAACCGTGGGGGGAACGCAGTATTTT
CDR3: CASSLTVGGTQYF

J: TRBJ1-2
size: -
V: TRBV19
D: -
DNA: TGTGCCAGTAGTACCATCGCACCCAGGGGACGGGGAAGCTATGGCTACACCTTC
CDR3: CASSTIAPRGRGSYGYTF

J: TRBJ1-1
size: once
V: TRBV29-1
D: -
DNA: TGCAGCGTTGTGAAGGTGAACACTGAAGCTTTCTTT
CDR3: CSVVKVNTEAFF

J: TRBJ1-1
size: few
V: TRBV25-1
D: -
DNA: TGTGCCAGCAGTGAAGGGGGGAGAAATGAAGCTTTCTTT
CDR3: CASSEGGRNEAFF

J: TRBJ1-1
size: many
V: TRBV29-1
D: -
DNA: TGCAGCGTGTACAGGGCGAGCACTGAAGCTTTCTTT
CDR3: CSVYRASTEAFF

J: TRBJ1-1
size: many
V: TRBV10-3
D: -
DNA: TGTGCCATCAGTCAGGACGGGAACACTGAAGCTTTCTTT
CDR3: CAISQDGNTEAFF

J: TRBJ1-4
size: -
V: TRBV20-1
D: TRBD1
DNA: TGCAGTGCTAGAGATCAGGGGGCGAGTGAAAAACTGTTTTTT
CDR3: CSARDQGASEKLFF

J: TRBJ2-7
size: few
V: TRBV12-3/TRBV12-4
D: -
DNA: TGTGCCAGCAGGGGGGCGGCTACCTTCTACGAGCAGTACTTC
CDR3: CASRGAATFYEQYF

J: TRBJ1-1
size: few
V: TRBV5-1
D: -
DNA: TGCGCCAGCAGCTTCGCAGAATTGAACACTGAAGCTTTCTTT
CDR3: CASSFAELNTEAFF

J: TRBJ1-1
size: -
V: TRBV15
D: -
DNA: TGTGCCACCAGTCTGCGCACTGAAGCTTTCTTT
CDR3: CATSLRTEAFF

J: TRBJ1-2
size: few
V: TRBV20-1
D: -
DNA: TGCAGTGCTAGGGGGACCGCTGCGGGCTACACCTTC
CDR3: CSARGTAAGYTF

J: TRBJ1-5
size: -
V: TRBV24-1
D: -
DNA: TGTGCCAACGGGGGTTTCAATCAGCCCCAGCATTTT
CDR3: CANGGFNQPQHF

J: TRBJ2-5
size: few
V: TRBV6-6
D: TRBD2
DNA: TGTGCCAGCATCGGAGGACTAGCGGGGGTATATGAGACCCAGTACTTC
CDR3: CASIGGLAGVYETQYF

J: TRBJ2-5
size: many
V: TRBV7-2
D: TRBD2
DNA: TGTGCCAGCAGCTTAGAGTTACTAGCGGGTCAAGAGACCCAGTACTTC
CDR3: CASSLELLAGQETQYF

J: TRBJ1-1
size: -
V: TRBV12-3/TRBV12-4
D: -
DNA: TGTGCCAGCAGTTTAGCGAACGGGCCTGAAGCTTTCTTT
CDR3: CASSLANGPEAFF

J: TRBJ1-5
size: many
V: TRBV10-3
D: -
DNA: TGTGCCATCAGTGGGACAGATAATCAGCCCCAGCATTTT
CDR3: CAISGTDNQPQHF

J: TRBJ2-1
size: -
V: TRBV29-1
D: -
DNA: TGCAGCGCCAGACCCGCCAATGAGCAGTTCTTC
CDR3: CSARPANEQFF

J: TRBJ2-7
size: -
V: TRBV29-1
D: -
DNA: TGCAGCGTTGAAGTCACGCAGGGAAAGGACTACGAGCAGTACTTC
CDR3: CSVEVTQGKDYEQYF

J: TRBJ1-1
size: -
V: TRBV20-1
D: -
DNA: TGCAGTGCTAGAGTCGACAACTACTACACTGAAGCTTTCTTT
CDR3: CSARVDNYYTEAFF

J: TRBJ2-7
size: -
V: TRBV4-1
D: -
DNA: TGCGCCAGCAGCCAATTTCCTGTCGGGTACGAGCAGTACTTC
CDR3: CASSQFPVGYEQYF

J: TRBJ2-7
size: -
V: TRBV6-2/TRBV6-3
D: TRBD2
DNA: TGTGCCAGCATTTCTAGCGGATCCTACGAGCAGTACTTC
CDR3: CASISSGSYEQYF

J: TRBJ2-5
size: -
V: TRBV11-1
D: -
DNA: TGTGCCAGCAGCACATCCCGGGTCGGCAGGGACCAAGAGACCCAGTACTTC
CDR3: CASSTSRVGRDQETQYF

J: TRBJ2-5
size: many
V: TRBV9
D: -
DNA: TGTGCCAGCAGCGGACACGAAGAGACCCAGTACTTC
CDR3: CASSGHEETQYF

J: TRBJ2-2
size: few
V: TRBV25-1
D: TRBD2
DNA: TGTGCCAGCAGACGTAGCGGGGCCCGAGGCGGGGAGCTGTTTTTT
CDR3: CASRRSGARGGELFF

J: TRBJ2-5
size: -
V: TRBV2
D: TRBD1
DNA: TGTGCCAGCAAGTCACAGGGGGCAGGTGGGGAGCAGTACTTC
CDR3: CASKSQGAGGEQYF

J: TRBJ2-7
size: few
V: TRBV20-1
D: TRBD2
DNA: TGCAGTGCTAGTCCGGGAGGGCCGGACGAGCAGTACTTC
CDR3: CSASPGGPDEQYF

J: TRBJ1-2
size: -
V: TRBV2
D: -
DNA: TGTGCCAGCAGCCCAGACAATAACTATGGCCACACCTTC
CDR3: CASSPDNNYGHTF

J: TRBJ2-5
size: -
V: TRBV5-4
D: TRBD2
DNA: TGTGCCAGCAGCTCGACGCCTAGCGGGAGGGCCCGGGAGACCCAGTACTTC
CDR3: CASSSTPSGRARETQYF

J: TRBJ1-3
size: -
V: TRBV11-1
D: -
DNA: TGTGCCAGCAGTTCGGGATTCAGGGACACCTCTGGAAACACCATATATTTT
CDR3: CASSSGFRDTSGNTIYF

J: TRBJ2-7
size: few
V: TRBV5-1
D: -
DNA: TGCGCCAGCAGCTTTCTACAGGGACCCCCCTACGAGCAGTACTTC
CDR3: CASSFLQGPPYEQYF

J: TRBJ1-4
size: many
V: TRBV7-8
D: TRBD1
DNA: TGTGCCAGCAGCTTATACAGGGGCGGAGAAAAACTGTTTTTT
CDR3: CASSLYRGGEKLFF

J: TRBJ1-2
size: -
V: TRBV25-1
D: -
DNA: TGTGCCAGCGTTGTGGGACTCTATGGCTACACCTTC
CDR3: CASVVGLYGYTF

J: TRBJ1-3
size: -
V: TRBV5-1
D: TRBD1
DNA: TGCGCCAGCTCCCCCGGGACAGACGGAAACACCATATATTTT
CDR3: CASSPGTDGNTIYF

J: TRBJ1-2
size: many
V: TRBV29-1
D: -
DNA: TGCAGCGTTGATAGTCTCGCGGGGGGCAGGAGCTACACCTTC
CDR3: CSVDSLAGGRSYTF

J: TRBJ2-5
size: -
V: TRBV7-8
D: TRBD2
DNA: TGTGCCAGCAGCCCAATGGGAGGGGACTATTCAGAGACCCAGTACTTC
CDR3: CASSPMGGDYSETQYF

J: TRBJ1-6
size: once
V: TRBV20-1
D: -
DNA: TGCAGTGCCCGGGGGGGGGGTTCACCCCTCCACTTT
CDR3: CSARGGGSPLHF